This T cell receptor beta chain was retrieved from a study of Ad26.COV2.S vaccination and SARS-CoV-2 variants. The wider study: The donor participated in the COV1001 trial, in its Ad26.COV2.S arm. Doses of Ad26.COV2.S were injected into muscle once or twice, 56 days apart. Study outcomes and limitations: Vaccinated individuals (as opposed to placebo recipients) had higher spike-specific TCR breadth.

V was shortened by 6 bases and J by 5 bases, with 10 bases between the two germline ends. Germline CDR1 DFQATT, CDR2 SNEGSKA (reference sequence). This CDR3 spans 11 amino acids. Stated treatment: around 19 received Ad26.COV2.S at low or high dose, single or two shots; a few received placebo; per-sample allocation not given. Sampling happened 63 days after the first vaccine or placebo injection. As regards this clone: Antigen unknown. Other nucleotide sequences in the sample specify the same CDR3.

The assay was immunoSEQ multiplex PCR, and TCRdb's table has in-frame clones only and misses some. Of some 480,000 clones in the sample, around 90% were seen once. The TCR comes from a person aged 18-65 years who received the Ad26.COV2.S COVID-19 vaccine or a placebo. The V and J genes are TRBV20-1 and TRBJ2-5; possible D gene TRBD2, 5 bases. The sample was peripheral blood, taken in a trial of Ad26.COV2.S vaccine versus placebo. The chain's CDR3 is CSAGRGETQYF. In DNA, the CDR3 is TGCAGTGCCGGTAGAGGGGAGACCCAGTACTTC.